The 32 T cell receptor beta chains below come from one sample, sequenced in a study of molecular identifiers for immune sequencing clone quantification. TCRdb itself ran the PCR reads through MiXCR, one entry per CDR3 protein. The sample has approximately 97,000 distinct CDR3 sequences; under 40% are singletons. Sequencing was performed on naive CD8+ T cells from blood, with Jurkat cell RNA spiked in. Stated subset: FACS-sorted CD8+CD4-CCR7+CD45RA+ naive T cells. These receptors all come from a human donor in good health. Some libraries in this study had Jurkat cell RNA spiked in.

Concerning this clonotype: A much larger clonotype is one base distant, so this may be a read error. The J gene is TRBJ2-4, the V gene TRBV2; possibly TRBD2 for D (5 bases). Germline CDR1 is SNHLY and CDR2 is FYNNEI. The CDR3 is made up of 17 amino acids. The CDR3 region is CASRVSLGNLAKNVQYF. The CDR3 bases are TGTGCCAGCAGAGTCTCCCTGGGGAACCTAGCCAAAAACGTTCAGTACTTC.

In this sample, this clonotype turned up a few times. This chain links TRBV2 with TRBJ2-3; D call uncertain. Trimming stripped 9 bases from V and 2 bases from J, with 12 bases between. The CDR3 is 13 residues long. In germline, CDR1 is SNHLY, CDR2 FYNNEI. DNA for the CDR3: TGTGCCAGGAGAGATCTTAACACAGATACGCAGTATTTT. It is translated as CARRDLNTDTQYF.

The table lists this clonotype with many counts. This rearrangement joins TRBV28 to TRBJ2-7; D is unclear. Trimming removed 4 bases from V and 0 bases from J, with 10 bases in between. Germline CDR1 MDHEN, CDR2 SYDVKM. This CDR3 is built from 14 residues. This chain's CDR3 is CASSSTLSSYEQYF. The DNA of the CDR3 is TGTGCCAGCAGTTCCACCTTAAGCTCCTACGAGCAGTACTTC.

Comment on this clonotype: An end of the junction does not agree with germline; a read error may underlie this. V is TRBV24-1 and J is TRBJ2-2, with D perhaps matching TRBD1 or TRBD2 (5 bases each). Germline-derived CDR1 and CDR2 are KGHDR and SFDVKD. The CDR3 covers 15 residues. CDR3: CATSQTARSTGELYF. In DNA, the CDR3 is TGTGCCACCAGCCAGACAGCGCGGAGCACCGGGGAGCTGTATTTT.

This clonotype was recorded at least ten times. V and J are TRBV7-9 and TRBJ2-1; D gene uncertain. The germline gives CDR1 SEHNR, CDR2 FQNEAQ (reference sequence). There are 11 residues in the CDR3. V lost 5 bases, J lost 10 bases, and 9 bases lay in between. Written as DNA, the CDR3 is TGTGCCAGCAGCGAGTGGCAGGAGCAGTTCTTC. Its protein is CASSEWQEQFF.

This clonotype has a handful of counts. This sequence joins TRBV6-6 and TRBJ2-3; TRBD2 aligns across 8 bases. CDR3 length: 15 amino acids. From germline, CDR1 is MNHNY and CDR2 SVGAGI (reference sequence). The junction had 9 bases not matched to a gene; V was cut back by 6 bases and J by 4 bases. Here the CDR3 reads CASRLSGSSADTQYF. DNA of the CDR3: TGTGCCAGCAGACTGAGCGGGAGTAGTGCAGATACGCAGTATTTT.

As regards this clonotype: The junction differs from germline at one of its ends, possibly a read error. CDR3: CASSFSAGGINEQVF. The CDR3 DNA reads TGTGCCAGCAGCTTCTCAGCGGGAGGGATTAATGAGCAGGTCTTC. This rearrangement joins TRBV7-3 to TRBJ2-1; 10 nucleotides match TRBD2. Germline CDR1 and CDR2: SGHTA and FQGTGA. The CDR3 extends over 15 amino acids.

The rearrangement joins TRBV7-6 to TRBJ2-3; 8 nucleotides match TRBD2. This CDR3 comprises 15 residues. Germline lookup yields CDR1 SGHVS and CDR2 FNYEAQ. The V gene end was trimmed by 2 bases and the J gene end by 4 bases; junction bases not matched to a gene: 5. CDR3 residues: CASSLTGGASDTQYF. The CDR3 region has the DNA TGTGCCAGCAGCTTAACCGGGGGGGCATCAGATACGCAGTATTTT.

This clonotype was seen repeatedly, ten times or more. This rearrangement joins TRBV27 to TRBJ2-7; D is perhaps TRBD1 (6 bases). Deletions cut 6 bases from V and 4 bases from J, with 16 bases between. The CDR3 is made up of 14 amino acids. CDR1 and CDR2 from the germline V gene are MNHEY and SMNVEV (reference sequence). The CDR3 loop is CASSSQPTGYEQYF. CDR3 in DNA: TGTGCCAGCAGCTCACAGCCGACAGGTTACGAGCAGTACTTC.

This chain joins TRBV2 and TRBJ2-7, with D perhaps TRBD1 (6 bases). Germline-derived CDR1 and CDR2 are SNHLY and FYNNEI. This CDR3 has 13 residues. V gave up 4 bases and J gave up 2 bases, with 9 bases separating them. CDR3 DNA sequence: TGTGCCAGCAGTGTATGGGGGCCCTACGAGCAGTACTTC. Residues: CASSVWGPYEQYF.

A note on this clonotype: One end of the junction is discordant with germline, which a read error may explain. The gene calls are TRBV7-9 and TRBJ1-2; D may be TRBD1 (5 bases). The CDR3 loop spans 12 amino acids. Germline CDR1 reads SEHNR; CDR2 reads FQNEAQ (reference sequence). CDR3: CACSWGTDGYTF. CDR3 nucleotide sequence: TGTGCCTGCAGCTGGGGGACGGATGGCTACACCTTC.

Turning to this clonotype: A read error may be the cause here, since a much bigger clone is one base away. The gene calls are TRBV28 and TRBJ1-3; D uncertain. Germline values: CDR1 MDHEN, CDR2 SYDVKM. Trimming removed 9 bases at V and 0 bases at J, with 6 bases between. CDR3 size: 12 residues. The CDR3 DNA is TGTGCCAGACGGGGCTCTGGAAACACCATATATTTT. Encoded protein: CARRGSGNTIYF.

This rearrangement joins TRBV28 to TRBJ2-6; D unresolved. The germline gives CDR1 MDHEN, CDR2 SYDVKM. This CDR3 has 17 residues. V lost 3 bases and J 1 base, leaving 13 bases between the germline ends. The CDR3 DNA follows: TGTGCCAGCAGTTTTACCCCGCATGGGTCTGGGGCCAACGTCCTGACTTTC. It codes for CASSFTPHGSGANVLTF.

The table lists this clonotype with a few counts. The chain joins TRBV6-5 to TRBJ1-2; no definite D call. CDR1 and CDR2 (germline): MNHEY, SVGAGI. The CDR3 sequence is 13 residues long. Trimming removed 10 bases at V and 0 bases at J, with 12 bases between. The CDR3 loop reads CAIGLASNYGYTF. The CDR3 nucleotides read TGTGCCATCGGCTTAGCCTCTAACTATGGCTACACCTTC.

This clonotype was picked up a small number of times. The genes are TRBV27 and TRBJ2-7; 9 nucleotides align to TRBD2. V lost 5 bases to trimming and J lost 2 bases; unmatched junction nucleotides: 4. CDR3 length equals 14 residues. Germline V gene sequence: CDR1 MNHEY, CDR2 SMNVEV (reference sequence). The CDR3 sequence: CASSLIAGAYEQYF. The CDR3 region has the DNA TGTGCCAGCAGTCTGATAGCGGGAGCCTACGAGCAGTACTTC.

Details on this clonotype: A much larger clone lies a single base off, so this may be a read error. This rearrangement joins TRBV19 to TRBJ2-7; 7 nucleotides agree with TRBD2. The CDR3 totals 13 residues. The germline V gene encodes CDR1 LNHDA and CDR2 SQIVND (reference sequence). The CDR3 sequence: CVSSLGGDYEQYF. Here the CDR3 DNA reads TGTGTCAGTAGTCTGGGAGGGGACTACGAGCAGTACTTC.

The table lists this clonotype with a few counts. CDR3: CASSLDRGRPYNEQFF. DNA of the CDR3: TGTGCCAGCAGCTTAGACAGGGGGCGCCCCTACAATGAGCAGTTCTTC. The V and J genes are TRBV7-8 and TRBJ2-1, with 9 bases matching TRBD1. This CDR3 contains 16 residues. V dropped 1 base and J dropped 2; count of bases not matched to a gene: 3. The germline gives CDR1 SGHVS, CDR2 FQNEAQ. The full variable domain, its missing parts supplied by reference TRBV7-8 and TRBJ2-1, is GAGVSQSPRYKVAKRGQDVALRCDPISGHVSLFWYQQALGQGPEFLTYFQNEAQLDKSGLPSDRFFAERPEGSVSTLKIQRTQQEDSAVYLCASSLDRGRPYNEQFFGPGTRLTVL.

This clonotype was detected many times. The rearrangement uses TRBV6-2 or TRBV6-3 and TRBJ1-5; 8 bases are shared with TRBD1. Germline V gene lookup returns CDR1 MNHEY and CDR2 SVGEGT. With 6 bases clipped from V and 6 bases from J, the junction kept 4 bases outside the gene matches. CDR3 size: 13 residues. The CDR3 nucleotides read TGTGCCAGCAGGGACAGGGAAGGTCAGCCCCAGCATTTT. Its protein product is CASRDREGQPQHF.

This clonotype has more than one count but fewer than ten. The rearrangement joins TRBV19 to TRBJ2-3; either TRBD1 or TRBD2 may fit D (5 bases each). The CDR3 totals 14 residues. V lost 3 bases to trimming and J lost 2 bases, with 9 bases between them. CDR1 and CDR2 (germline): LNHDA, SQIVND (reference sequence). The CDR3: CASSIAGTTDTQYF. The CDR3, as DNA: TGTGCCAGTAGTATCGCAGGGACCACAGATACGCAGTATTTT.

The chain carries TRBV12-3 or TRBV12-4 and TRBJ1-1; no clear D gene. V gave up 3 bases and J gave up 11 bases, with 10 bases separating them. The CDR3 runs to 11 residues. The CDR3 region has the DNA TGTGCCAGCAGTTTCGGGCTAGGGGCTTTCTTT. Translation gives CASSFGLGAFF.

This chain connects TRBV7-9 to TRBJ2-7; possibly TRBD2 for D (6 bases). V lost 5 bases and J 4 bases, leaving 15 bases between the germline ends. The length of the CDR3 is 14 residues. Looked up from germline, CDR1 is SEHNR and CDR2 is FQNEAQ (reference sequence). The chain's CDR3 is CASSNGSGRYEQYF. In nucleotides, the CDR3 is TGTGCCAGCAGCAACGGGAGTGGAAGGTACGAGCAGTACTTC.

Of note for this clonotype: Since a much larger clone is just one base distant, this may be a read error. V gene TRBV5-1 combines with J gene TRBJ2-3, with unresolved D. Trimming pared 0 bases from V and 5 bases from J, leaving 13 bases between. In germline, CDR1 is SGHRS, CDR2 YFSETQ. The CDR3 has 15 amino acids. The CDR3 here is CASSLEQTQRDTQYF. Written as DNA, the CDR3 is TGCGCCAGCAGCTTGGAACAGACTCAGAGAGATACGCAGTATTTT.

This clonotype was seen a few times. This chain links TRBV11-3 with TRBJ2-2; no firm D call. Trimming removed 5 bases at V and 2 bases at J, with 9 bases between. Germline V lookup: CDR1 SGHNT, CDR2 YENEEA. This CDR3 has 14 residues. The CDR3 sequence is CASSMRSNTGELFF. CDR3 in DNA: TGTGCCAGCAGCATGAGGAGTAACACCGGGGAGCTGTTTTTT.

Remarks on this clonotype: The junction shows a germline mismatch at one end, possibly a read error. The chain links TRBV4-1 to TRBJ1-5, with unresolved D. This CDR3 spans 13 amino acids. Germline V gene sequence: CDR1 MGHRA, CDR2 YSYEKL. The CDR3 DNA sequence: TGCGCCAGCAGCCAAGAGTTTTCGCACAACTTGCAATTT. Translating gives CASSQEFSHNLQF.

This sequence joins TRBV11-2 and TRBJ2-1, with 7 bases that match TRBD2. The CDR3 has 13 amino acids. V was clipped by 8 bases and J by 4 bases; unmatched bases: 5. Germline V gene data show CDR1 as SGHAT and CDR2 as FQNNGV. The CDR3 DNA reads TGTGCCAGCTCCGGGACTATGTACAATGAGCAGTTCTTC. Its protein product is CASSGTMYNEQFF.

This clonotype was observed many times. V gene TRBV5-1 combines with J gene TRBJ2-3, with a possible D match to TRBD2 (5 bases). V lost 2 bases, J lost 4 bases, and 11 bases lay in between. The CDR3 has 14 amino acids. The germline CDR1 and CDR2 sequences are SGHRS and YFSETQ. CDR3 nucleotides: TGCGCCAGCAGCTTTACGGGGAACCCAGATACGCAGTATTTT. This gives the protein CASSFTGNPDTQYF.

This clonotype was recorded a few times. This rearrangement joins TRBV29-1 to TRBJ2-1, with D uncertain. With 4 bases removed from V and 8 bases from J, the gap between germline ends came to 12 bases. CDR3 length equals 12 residues. Germline values: CDR1 SQVTM, CDR2 ANQGSEA. The CDR3 DNA reads TGCAGCGTTGTCGGTCCCGAGTATGAGCAGTTCTTC. Protein product: CSVVGPEYEQFF.

As to this clonotype: A read error may explain this, as a much larger clone is one base away. The V call is TRBV5-6, the J call TRBJ2-7; D not certain. Germline loops: CDR1 SGHDT, CDR2 YYEEEE. The CDR3 runs to 12 residues. CDR3 sequence: CAGSWAPYEQYF. The CDR3 nucleotides are TGTGCCGGCAGCTGGGCCCCCTACGAGCAGTACTTC.

This clonotype appeared a few times. The chain has TRBV7-8 and TRBJ2-2; no clear D. This CDR3 has 13 residues. In germline, CDR1 is SGHVS, CDR2 FQNEAQ. Deletions cut 5 bases from V and 4 bases from J, with 8 bases between. The CDR3, as DNA: TGTGCCAGCAGCGTTCGACCCACCGGGGAGCTGTTTTTT. Its translation is CASSVRPTGELFF.

Notes on this clonotype: This CDR3 is missing its conserved last phenylalanine or tryptophan, likely due to a read error. In nucleotides, the CDR3 is TGCGCCAGCAGCCAAGAAACTGGGGGGGATGAAGCTTTCATT. This translates into CASSQETGGDEAFI. The V gene is TRBV4-1, the J gene TRBJ1-1; TRBD1 is a possible D gene (5 bases). There are 14 residues in the CDR3. Trimming removed 0 bases at V and 7 bases at J, with 12 bases between. Per the germline V gene, CDR1 is MGHRA and CDR2 is YSYEKL.

This clonotype was counted only a few times. This chain joins TRBV7-3 and TRBJ2-3; TRBD1 matches at 7 bases. This CDR3 has 16 amino acids. Germline CDR1 is SGHTA and CDR2 is FQGTGA. The V gene end was trimmed by 0 bases and the J gene end by 7 bases; junction bases not matched to a gene: 10. CDR3 loop: CASSLTPTGSRYTQYF. The CDR3 nucleotides are TGTGCCAGCAGCTTAACACCGACAGGGTCCCGATATACGCAGTATTTT.

The sample holds many counts of this clonotype. This chain joins TRBV7-6 and TRBJ2-6; D is uncertain. This CDR3 region has 16 residues. V lost 0 bases to trimming and J lost 0 bases, with 6 bases between them. CDR1 is SGHVS, CDR2 FNYEAQ, per germline. CDR3 residues: CASSLALSSGANVLTF. CDR3 DNA sequence: TGTGCCAGCAGCTTAGCGCTGTCCTCTGGGGCCAACGTCCTGACTTTC.